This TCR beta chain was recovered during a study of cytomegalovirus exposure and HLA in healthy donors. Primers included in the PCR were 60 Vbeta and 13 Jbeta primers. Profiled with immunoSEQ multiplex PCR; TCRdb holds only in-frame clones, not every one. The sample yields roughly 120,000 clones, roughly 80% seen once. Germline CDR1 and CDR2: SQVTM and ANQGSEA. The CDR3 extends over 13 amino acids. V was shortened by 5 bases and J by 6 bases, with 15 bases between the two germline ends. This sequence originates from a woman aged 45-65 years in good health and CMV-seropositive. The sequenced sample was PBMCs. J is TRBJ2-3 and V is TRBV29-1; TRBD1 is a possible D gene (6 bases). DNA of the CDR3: TGCAGCGTTAGAGGACAGATAGGGGATACGCAGTATTTT. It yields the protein CSVRGQIGDTQYF.